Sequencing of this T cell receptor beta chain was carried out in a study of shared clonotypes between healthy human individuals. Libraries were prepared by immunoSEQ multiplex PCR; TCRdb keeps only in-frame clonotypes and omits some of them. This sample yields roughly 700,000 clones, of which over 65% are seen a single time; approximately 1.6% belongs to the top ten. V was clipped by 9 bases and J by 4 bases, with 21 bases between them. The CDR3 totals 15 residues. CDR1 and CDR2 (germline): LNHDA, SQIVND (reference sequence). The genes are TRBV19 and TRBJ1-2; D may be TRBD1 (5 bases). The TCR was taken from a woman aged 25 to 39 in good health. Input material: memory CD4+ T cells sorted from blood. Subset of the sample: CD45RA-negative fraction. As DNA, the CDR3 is TGTGCCAGCAGAAACGGTCGCCAGGGTCGCTATGGCTACACCTTC. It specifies CASRNGRQGRYGYTF.